This T cell receptor (beta chain) was identified in a study of control samples from healthy donors and cancer patients. Germline V gene lookup returns CDR1 SGHAT and CDR2 FQDESV (reference sequence). Unmatched junction bases numbered 14, after V lost 5 bases and J lost 8 bases. CDR3 size: 16 residues. Sequenced by immunoSEQ multiplex PCR; TCRdb stores in-frame clones only, minus some. The table shows just over 50,000 clones, with approximately 91% occurring only once. This receptor was taken from a man over 45 with head and neck cancer. The material sequenced was PBMCs. This chain joins TRBV11-1 and TRBJ2-3, with 9 positions matching TRBD2. The CDR3 DNA reads TGTGCCAGCAGCCCTCTTTGGGGCGGGGGGGCCGTTACGCAGTATTTT. It translates to CASSPLWGGGAVTQYF.